This TCR beta chain was identified during a study of T cell changes during pregnancy in multiple sclerosis. CDR1 is SGHVT and CDR2 is SQSDAQ in the germline V gene. V gave up 2 bases and J gave up 3 bases, with 16 bases separating them. The CDR3 is 16 amino acids. The assay was immunoSEQ multiplex PCR, and TCRdb's table has in-frame clones only and misses some. Here the sample spans 15,000 to 25,000 clones, roughly 90% being singletons. Here the sequenced sample was CD8+ T cells from peripheral blood mononuclear cells, taken in the third trimester of pregnancy. This rearrangement joins TRBV7-4 to TRBJ1-1; D perhaps matches TRBD1 (6 bases). This TCR was recovered from a female donor in good health, enrolled as a control in a pregnancy study. The CDR3, as DNA: TGTGCCAGCAGCTTACACAGGGTTTTTGGCGACACTGAAGCTTTCTTT. Its translation: CASSLHRVFGDTEAFF.